This T cell receptor beta chain comes out of a study of lymphopenia after photon versus proton radiotherapy. Notes on the study in general: Authors raise, but do not show, better survival with proton therapy.

The trim removed 10 bases at V and 5 bases at J, leaving 10 bases unmatched. Germline V gives CDR1 WSHSY, CDR2 SAAADI. The CDR3 loop spans 14 amino acids. TCRdb keeps only in-frame clones here, not all; method: immunoSEQ multiplex PCR. The data hold about 40,000 clones, with roughly 84% observed a single time. Comments on this clone: Its antigen is undetermined.

Sequencing used peripheral blood, obtained from a patient treated with proton-based radiotherapy. This chain joins TRBV10-2 and TRBJ2-7; 11 bases are shared with TRBD1. The source is a woman in her sixties or seventies with pancreatic cancer. Some clones in this sample may be carry-over from other donors' samples. The DNA for the CDR3 is TGCGCCACCGGACCCGGGACAGGGGGTCACGAGCAGTACTTC. This sequence encodes CATGPGTGGHEQYF.